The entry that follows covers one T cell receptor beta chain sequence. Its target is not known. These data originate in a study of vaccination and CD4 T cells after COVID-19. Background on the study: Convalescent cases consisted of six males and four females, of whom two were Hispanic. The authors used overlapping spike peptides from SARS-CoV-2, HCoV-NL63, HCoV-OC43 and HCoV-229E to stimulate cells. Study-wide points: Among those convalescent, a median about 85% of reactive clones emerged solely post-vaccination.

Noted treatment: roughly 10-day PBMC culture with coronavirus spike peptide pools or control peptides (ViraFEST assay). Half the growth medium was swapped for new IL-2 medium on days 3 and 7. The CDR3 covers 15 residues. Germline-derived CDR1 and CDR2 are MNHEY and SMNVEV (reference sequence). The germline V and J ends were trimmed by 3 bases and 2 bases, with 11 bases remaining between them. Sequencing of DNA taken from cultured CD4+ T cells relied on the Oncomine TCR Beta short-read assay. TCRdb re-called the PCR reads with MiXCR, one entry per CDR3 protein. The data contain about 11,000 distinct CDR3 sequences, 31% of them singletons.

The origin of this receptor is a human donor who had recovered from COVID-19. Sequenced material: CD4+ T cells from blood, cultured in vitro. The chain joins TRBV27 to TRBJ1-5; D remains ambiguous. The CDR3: CASSFRLGGNQPQHF. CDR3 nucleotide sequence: TGTGCCAGCAGTTTTCGGCTAGGCGGCAATCAGCCCCAGCATTTT.